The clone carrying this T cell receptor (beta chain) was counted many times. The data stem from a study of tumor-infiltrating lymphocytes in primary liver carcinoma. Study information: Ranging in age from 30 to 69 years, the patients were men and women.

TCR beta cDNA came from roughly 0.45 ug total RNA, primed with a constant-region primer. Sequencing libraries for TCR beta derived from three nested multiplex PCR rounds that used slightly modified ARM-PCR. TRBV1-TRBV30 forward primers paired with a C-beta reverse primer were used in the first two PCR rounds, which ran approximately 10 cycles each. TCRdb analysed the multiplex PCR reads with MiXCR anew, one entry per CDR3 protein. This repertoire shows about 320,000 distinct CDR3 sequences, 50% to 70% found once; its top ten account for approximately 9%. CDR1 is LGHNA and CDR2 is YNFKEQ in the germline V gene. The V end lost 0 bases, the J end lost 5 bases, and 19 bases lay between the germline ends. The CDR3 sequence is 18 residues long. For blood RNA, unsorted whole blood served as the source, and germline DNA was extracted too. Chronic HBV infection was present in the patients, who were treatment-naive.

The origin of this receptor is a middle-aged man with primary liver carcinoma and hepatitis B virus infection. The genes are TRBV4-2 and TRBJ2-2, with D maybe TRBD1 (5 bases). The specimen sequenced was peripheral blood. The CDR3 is CASSQETLKGFGTGELFF. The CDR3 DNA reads TGTGCCAGCAGCCAAGAGACGTTGAAGGGGTTCGGTACCGGGGAGCTGTTTTTT.